One and the same sample provided the 27 T cell receptor beta chains below, sequenced in a study of cytomegalovirus exposure and HLA in healthy donors. The table came from immunoSEQ multiplex PCR; TCRdb's copy has only in-frame clones and leaves some out. Here the sample spans about 240,000 clones, 75% to 90% being singletons. The sample comprised PBMCs. These receptors came from a woman in her twenties or thirties in good health and CMV-seropositive.

The chain joins TRBV9 to TRBJ2-3; TRBD2 matches at 10 bases. Losses at the gene ends were 0 bases for V and 2 bases for J; bases not matched to a gene: 3. This CDR3 has 16 residues. Per the germline V gene, CDR1 is SGDLS and CDR2 is YYNGEE. In DNA, the CDR3 is TGTGCCAGCAGCGTAGAAGCGGGAGGGTACACAGATACGCAGTATTTT. It translates to CASSVEAGGYTDTQYF.

The rearrangement joins TRBV5-6 to TRBJ2-1; 7 bases align to TRBD1. Germline loops: CDR1 SGHDT, CDR2 YYEEEE. After removal of 5 bases from V and 3 bases from J, the junction contained 11 bases not matched to a gene. This CDR3 is 16 amino acids long. CDR3 nucleotides: TGTGCCAGCAGGTCTGAACCGGGACAGAACTACAATGAGCAGTTCTTC. It encodes CASRSEPGQNYNEQFF.

The V and J genes are TRBV9 and TRBJ1-1; the D gene is possibly TRBD1 (5 bases). Germline CDR1 SGDLS, CDR2 YYNGEE. Trimming took 4 bases from V and 11 from J, leaving 15 bases between them. The CDR3 has 12 residues. The CDR3 DNA sequence: TGTGCCAGCAGCAATCCGGGGGTGAAGGCTTTCTTT. It encodes CASSNPGVKAFF.

The chain carries TRBV19 and TRBJ2-1, with 11 bases fitting TRBD1. V lost 8 bases to trimming and J lost 8 bases; unmatched junction nucleotides: 11. CDR3 length: 15 amino acids. The V gene's germline CDR1 is LNHDA and CDR2 SQIVND (reference sequence). CDR3 in DNA: TGTGCCAGTGCACCGAAGGGACAGGGGGTTGATGAGCAGTTCTTC. Protein: CASAPKGQGVDEQFF.

The V and J genes are TRBV18 and TRBJ2-7; D is possibly TRBD1 (6 bases). The CDR3 runs to 16 residues. Trimming shortened V by 0 bases and J by 2 bases, and 14 bases separated the two germline ends. Germline V lookup: CDR1 KGHSH, CDR2 LQKENI. This CDR3 reads CASSPPSGTYTYEQYF. In DNA, the CDR3 is TGTGCCAGCTCACCACCTTCCGGGACATATACCTACGAGCAGTACTTC.

This clone was counted a few times. The chain has TRBV6-6 and TRBJ1-4; D unclear. V dropped 3 bases and J dropped 5 bases, with 7 bases sitting between them. In germline, CDR1 is MNHNY, CDR2 SVGAGI (reference sequence). CDR3 size: 13 residues. The CDR3 bases are TGTGCCAGCAGTTATCAGGAAAATGAAAAACTGTTTTTT. Its translation is CASSYQENEKLFF.

This rearrangement joins TRBV10-3 to TRBJ1-2; TRBD1 matches 7 bases. The germline CDR1 and CDR2 sequences are ENHRY and SYGVKD. The ends lost 6 bases at V and 3 bases at J; junction bases unmatched: 4. This CDR3 contains 13 residues. Here the CDR3 reads CAIRPDRDYGYTF. CDR3 nucleotide sequence: TGTGCCATCAGACCCGACAGGGACTATGGCTACACCTTC.

V gene TRBV7-6 combines with J gene TRBJ1-4; TRBD1 is a possible D gene (5 bases). Germline V gives CDR1 SGHVS, CDR2 FNYEAQ. CDR3 length: 14 residues. V was pared by 3 bases and J by 8 bases, with 13 bases between. The CDR3 loop reads CASSFRGLREKLFF. CDR3 nucleotides: TGTGCCAGCAGCTTTAGGGGCCTTAGGGAAAAACTGTTTTTT.

The CDR3 protein is CASSRNTGLGEKLFF. The DNA for the CDR3 is TGCGCCAGCAGCCGCAATACAGGGTTGGGTGAAAAACTGTTTTTT. The chain couples TRBV5-1 to TRBJ1-4, with D perhaps matching TRBD1 (6 bases). Germline CDR1 reads SGHRS; CDR2 reads YFSETQ. This CDR3 is 15 amino acids long. V was shortened by 4 bases and J by 7 bases, with 17 bases between the two germline ends.

The chain is built from TRBV7-6 and TRBJ2-7, with 7 nucleotides matching TRBD2. The CDR3 spans 14 residues. Unmatched junction bases numbered 8, after V lost 5 bases and J lost 4 bases. CDR1 SGHVS and CDR2 FNYEAQ come from the germline V gene. The CDR3 is CASSQVPSGYEQYF. Written as DNA, the CDR3 is TGTGCCAGCAGCCAGGTTCCTAGCGGATACGAGCAGTACTTC. Complete variable domain (other parts from reference TRBV7-6 and TRBJ2-7): GAGVSQSPRYKVTKRGQDVALRCDPISGHVSLYWYRQALGQGPEFLTYFNYEAQQDKSGLPNDRFSAERPEGSISTLTIQRTEQRDSAMYRCASSQVPSGYEQYFGPGTRLTVT.

This clone occurred once. V is TRBV10-3 and J is TRBJ2-1, with D unresolved. The ends were cut back, 4 bases at V and 0 bases at J, with 10 bases in the middle. CDR1 ENHRY and CDR2 SYGVKD come from the germline V gene. This CDR3 spans 15 amino acids. CDR3 region: CAISGPLSSYNEQFF. The DNA for the CDR3 is TGTGCCATCAGTGGCCCTCTCAGCTCCTACAATGAGCAGTTCTTC.

This sequence joins TRBV15 and TRBJ2-1; 9 bases fit TRBD2. The germline CDR1 and CDR2 sequences are LNHNV and YYDKDF (reference sequence). Unmatched junction bases numbered 12, after V lost 5 bases and J lost 1 base. This CDR3 spans 18 amino acids. CDR3 residues: CATSVGGRGFKSYNEQFF. DNA of the CDR3: TGTGCCACCAGCGTTGGCGGGAGGGGATTCAAGTCCTACAATGAGCAGTTCTTC.

V gene TRBV4-1 combines with J gene TRBJ2-2; TRBD2 might be the D (6 bases). The CDR3 has 15 amino acids. CDR1 and CDR2 (germline): MGHRA, YSYEKL. Trimming removed 0 bases from V and 6 bases from J, with 11 bases in between. In nucleotides, the CDR3 is TGCGCCAGCAGCCAAGATAGGTGGGGGGCCGGGGAGCTGTTTTTT. Protein: CASSQDRWGAGELFF.

The chain carries TRBV6-1 and TRBJ1-5; 10 bases are a match to TRBD1. The CDR3 length is 15 residues. Germline trimming cut 4 bases from V and 9 bases from J; bases unmatched to any gene: 9. Germline V CDR1 and CDR2: MNHNS, SASEGT. The CDR3 DNA reads TGTGCCAGCAGTGGACTCGACAGGGGGCAGGGGCCCCAGCATTTT. Translating gives CASSGLDRGQGPQHF.

The rearrangement links TRBV27 to TRBJ2-2, with D unresolved. This CDR3 is 12 amino acids long. Trimming removed 5 bases at V and 6 bases at J, with 7 bases between. Germline V gene data show CDR1 as MNHEY and CDR2 as SMNVEV (reference sequence). The CDR3 here is CASSPRPGELFF. The CDR3 DNA reads as TGTGCCAGCAGTCCCCGTCCCGGGGAGCTGTTTTTT.

CDR3 loop: CASSAGVGTVYNEQFF. As DNA, the CDR3 is TGCGCCAGCAGCGCGGGTGTTGGGACAGTTTACAATGAGCAGTTCTTC. The chain is built from TRBV5-1 and TRBJ2-1; TRBD1 agrees at 7 bases. This CDR3 is 16 amino acids long. Looked up from germline, CDR1 is SGHRS and CDR2 is YFSETQ. Unmatched junction bases numbered 11, after V lost 4 bases and J lost 4 bases.

This clone appeared once. The chain employs TRBV10-3 and TRBJ1-3; 11 bases are a match to TRBD1. V lost 3 bases, J lost 1 base, and 8 bases stayed unmatched. This CDR3 spans 18 amino acids. Germline V lookup: CDR1 ENHRY, CDR2 SYGVKD. The CDR3 here is CAISEIGGQGVSGNTIYF. DNA for the CDR3: TGTGCCATCAGTGAAATCGGGGGACAGGGGGTATCTGGAAACACCATATATTTT.

The chain recombines TRBV6-1 with TRBJ2-7, with 11 bases fitting TRBD2. V shed 2 bases, J shed 4 bases, and the junction held 4 bases outside the gene matches. Looked up from germline, CDR1 is MNHNS and CDR2 is SASEGT. This CDR3 has 15 residues. The CDR3 bases are TGTGCCAGCAGTGAATCACTAGCGGGGGATTACGAGCAGTACTTC. Translation: CASSESLAGDYEQYF.

This chain links TRBV14 with TRBJ1-3; maybe TRBD1 (6 bases). The germline V gene has CDR1 SGHDN and CDR2 FVKESK. This CDR3 region has 15 residues. Trimming took off 2 bases at V and 8 bases at J, with 16 bases between the two ends. The CDR3 coding sequence is TGTGCCAGCAGCCAAATCTTCAGGGGAGGGGACACCATATATTTT. Translation gives CASSQIFRGGDTIYF.

V gene TRBV5-5 combines with J gene TRBJ1-1; D gene uncertain. With 5 bases removed from V and 6 bases from J, the gap between germline ends came to 14 bases. The CDR3 consists of 13 residues. Germline V lookup: CDR1 SGHKS, CDR2 YYEKEE (reference sequence). The CDR3 bases are TGTGCCAGCAGGTCTTGGGGAGCTCCTGAAGCTTTCTTT. Translating it yields CASRSWGAPEAFF.

V and J are TRBV5-4 and TRBJ2-2; 10 bases align to TRBD2. The germline gives CDR1 SGHNT, CDR2 YYREEE (reference sequence). The CDR3 sequence is 17 residues long. The V gene end was trimmed by 2 bases and the J gene end by 0 bases; junction bases not matched to a gene: 4. CDR3 in DNA: TGTGCCAGCAGCTTCAAAACTAGCGGGACGAACACCGGGGAGCTGTTTTTT. It yields the protein CASSFKTSGTNTGELFF.

DNA for the CDR3: TGTGCCAGCAGCGCAAGAGGGACTAGCGGGAGTCGCGCCGCCGAGCAGTACTTC. It encodes CASSARGTSGSRAAEQYF. The chain uses TRBV9 and TRBJ2-7; 14 bases align to TRBD2. The CDR3 totals 18 residues. CDR1 SGDLS and CDR2 YYNGEE come from the germline V gene. The V segment lost 3 bases and the J segment 6 bases; nucleotides outside the gene matches: 14.

The chain is built from TRBV5-1 and TRBJ2-7, with 7 bases fitting TRBD1. Germline V gene data show CDR1 as SGHRS and CDR2 as YFSETQ. J was trimmed by 3 bases and V by 1 base; bases with no gene match: 4. The length of the CDR3 is 14 residues. CDR3 protein: CASSLQGVNYEQYF. CDR3 sequence (DNA): TGCGCCAGCAGCTTGCAGGGGGTGAACTACGAGCAGTACTTC.

The chain links TRBV19 to TRBJ1-2, with TRBD1 matching 8 bases. This CDR3 is built from 13 residues. Trimming cost V 10 bases and J 0 bases; bases outside gene matches: 4. Germline V CDR1 and CDR2: LNHDA, SQIVND (reference sequence). CDR3 in amino acids: CATRDRTNYGYTF. The CDR3 nucleotides are TGTGCCACGAGGGACAGGACTAACTATGGCTACACCTTC.

The rearrangement joins TRBV5-4 to TRBJ2-7; tentative D call: TRBD1 (5 bases). This CDR3 spans 14 amino acids. Trimming shortened V by 4 bases and J by 2 bases, and 13 bases separated the two germline ends. Germline V gene data show CDR1 as SGHNT and CDR2 as YYREEE (reference sequence). CDR3 in DNA: TGTGCCAGCAGCGTCGCGGACAATGCCTACGAGCAGTACTTC. Protein product: CASSVADNAYEQYF.

This chain links TRBV4-2 with TRBJ2-2; 9 bases are a match to TRBD2. J gave up 2 bases and V 0 bases, and 4 bases lay outside the gene matches. CDR1 and CDR2 from the germline V gene are LGHNA and YNFKEQ. This CDR3 region has 17 residues. The CDR3 nucleotides are TGTGCCAGCAGCCAAGAAGCTAGCGGGATTAACACCGGGGAGCTGTTTTTT. Residues: CASSQEASGINTGELFF.

The V and J genes are TRBV28 and TRBJ2-7; D perhaps matches TRBD1 (7 bases). V lost 3 bases, J lost 2 bases, and 23 bases lay in between. The CDR3 has 18 amino acids. Germline loops: CDR1 MDHEN, CDR2 SYDVKM. The CDR3 region is CASSFLVGTRDRPYEQYF. CDR3 DNA sequence: TGTGCCAGCAGTTTCCTCGTGGGAACGCGGGACAGACCCTACGAGCAGTACTTC.